This record covers a single T cell receptor (beta chain). CDR1 and CDR2 (germline): LNHDA, SQIVND (reference sequence). Trimming took off 2 bases at V and 0 bases at J, with 5 bases between the two ends. The CDR3 loop spans 15 amino acids. The sample belongs to a study of blood T cell repertoires in COVID-19. Study summary: Acute-phase and convalescent COVID-19 samples originated in the United States, Italy and Spain. PBMCs, B-cell-depleted T cells, or T cells were the source of the cDNA or gDNA that made up the material.

In the source study's methods: Cell counts per sample came from amplifying reference gene primers. Profiling relied on immunoSEQ multiplex PCR, and the TCRdb table lists in-frame clones only, not all of them. V and J calls and clone size are as listed in that table; D and trimming were resolved from the DNA. The sample lists approximately 190,000 clones; just under 85% were seen once. The TCR originated in a woman between 65 and 79 years old with active or convalescent COVID-19. The V and J genes are TRBV19 and TRBJ2-6; D is undetermined. The sample comprised peripheral blood. This CDR3 reads CASSIISSGANVLTF. CDR3 DNA sequence: TGTGCCAGTAGTATAATCTCCTCTGGGGCCAACGTCCTGACTTTC.